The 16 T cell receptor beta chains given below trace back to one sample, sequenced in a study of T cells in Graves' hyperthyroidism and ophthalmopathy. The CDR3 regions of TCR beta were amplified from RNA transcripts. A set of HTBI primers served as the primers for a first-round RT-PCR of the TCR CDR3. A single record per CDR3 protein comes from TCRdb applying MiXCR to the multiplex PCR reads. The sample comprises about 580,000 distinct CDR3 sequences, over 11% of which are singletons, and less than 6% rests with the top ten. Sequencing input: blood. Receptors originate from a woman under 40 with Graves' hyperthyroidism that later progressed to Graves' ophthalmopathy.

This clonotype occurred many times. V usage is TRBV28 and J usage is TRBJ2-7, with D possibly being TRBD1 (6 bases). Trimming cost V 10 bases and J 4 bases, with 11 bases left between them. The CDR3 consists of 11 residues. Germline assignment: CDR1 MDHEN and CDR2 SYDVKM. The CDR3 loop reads CATGTRYEQYF. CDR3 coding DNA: TGTGCCACCGGGACACGGTACGAGCAGTACTTC.

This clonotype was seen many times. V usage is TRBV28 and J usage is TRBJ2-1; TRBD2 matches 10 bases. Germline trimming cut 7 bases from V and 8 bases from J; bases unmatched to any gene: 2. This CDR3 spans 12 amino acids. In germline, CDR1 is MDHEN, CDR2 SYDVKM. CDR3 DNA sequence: TGTGCCAGCACCGGACTAGCGGATGAGCAGTTCTTC. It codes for CASTGLADEQFF.

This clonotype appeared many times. CDR3 sequence (DNA): TGTGCCATAGCAGATCGCAGGGGCAATCAGCCCCAGCATTTT. Translating gives CAIADRRGNQPQHF. The rearrangement uses TRBV6-2 or TRBV6-3 and TRBJ1-5; TRBD1 is a possible D gene (5 bases). In germline, CDR1 is MNHEY, CDR2 SVGEGT. The CDR3 has 14 residues. Trimming pared 10 bases from V and 2 bases from J, leaving 15 bases between.

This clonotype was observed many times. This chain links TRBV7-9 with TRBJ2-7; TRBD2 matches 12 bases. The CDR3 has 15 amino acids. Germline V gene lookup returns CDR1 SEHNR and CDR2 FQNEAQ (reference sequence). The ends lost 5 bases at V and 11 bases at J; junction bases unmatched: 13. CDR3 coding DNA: TGTGCCAGCAGCCCGGGGACTAGCGGGCGCTCCCCGGAGTACTTC. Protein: CASSPGTSGRSPEYF.

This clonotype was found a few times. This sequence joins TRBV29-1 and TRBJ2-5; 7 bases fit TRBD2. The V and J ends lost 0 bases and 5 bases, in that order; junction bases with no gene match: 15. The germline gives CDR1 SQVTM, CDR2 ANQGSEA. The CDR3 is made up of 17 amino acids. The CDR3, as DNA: TGCAGCGTTGAAGATACAATGCGGGGGTTCAATCGGGAGACCCAGTACTTC. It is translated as CSVEDTMRGFNRETQYF.

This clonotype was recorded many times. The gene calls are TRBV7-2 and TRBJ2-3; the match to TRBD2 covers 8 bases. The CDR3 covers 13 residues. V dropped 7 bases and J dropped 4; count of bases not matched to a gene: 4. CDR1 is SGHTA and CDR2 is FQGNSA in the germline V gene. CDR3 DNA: TGTGCCAGCAACCCGGGGGGGGCAGATACGCAGTATTTT. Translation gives CASNPGGADTQYF.

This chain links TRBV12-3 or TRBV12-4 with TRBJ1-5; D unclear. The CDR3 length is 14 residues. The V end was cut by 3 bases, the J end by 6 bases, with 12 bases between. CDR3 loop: CASSFTGVGQPQHF. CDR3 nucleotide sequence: TGTGCCAGCAGTTTTACCGGGGTAGGTCAGCCCCAGCATTTT.

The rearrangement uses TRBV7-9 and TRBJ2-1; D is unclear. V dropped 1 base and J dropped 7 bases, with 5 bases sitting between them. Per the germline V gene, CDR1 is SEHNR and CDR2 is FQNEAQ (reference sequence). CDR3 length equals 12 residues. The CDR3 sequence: CASSLGQNEQFF. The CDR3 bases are TGTGCCAGCAGCTTAGGTCAAAATGAGCAGTTCTTC.

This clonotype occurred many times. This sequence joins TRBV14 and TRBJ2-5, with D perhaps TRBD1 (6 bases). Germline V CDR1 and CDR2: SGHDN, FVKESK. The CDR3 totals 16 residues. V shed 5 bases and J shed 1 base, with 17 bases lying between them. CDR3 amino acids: CASSLTWGRIQETQYF. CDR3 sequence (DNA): TGTGCCAGCAGCTTGACGTGGGGGCGGATCCAAGAGACCCAGTACTTC.

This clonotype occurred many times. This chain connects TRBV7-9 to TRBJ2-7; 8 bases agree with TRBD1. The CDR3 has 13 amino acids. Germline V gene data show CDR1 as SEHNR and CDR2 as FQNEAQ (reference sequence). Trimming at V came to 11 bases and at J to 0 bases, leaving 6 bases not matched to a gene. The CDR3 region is CAGQGTSSYEQYF. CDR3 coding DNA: TGTGCCGGACAGGGAACAAGCTCCTACGAGCAGTACTTC. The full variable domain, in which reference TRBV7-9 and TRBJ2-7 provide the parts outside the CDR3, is DTGVSQNPRHKITKRGQNVTFRCDPISEHNRLYWYRQTLGQGPEFLTYFQNEAQLEKSRLLSDRFSAERPKGSFSTLEIQRTEQGDSAMYLCAGQGTSSYEQYFGPGTRLTVT.

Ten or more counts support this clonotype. Here the CDR3 DNA reads TGTGCCAGCAGTTGGTCCTCCAGCGGGACAGGGCATGAGCAGTTCTTC. It specifies CASSWSSSGTGHEQFF. The gene calls are TRBV6-2 or TRBV6-3 and TRBJ2-1, with 9 bases fitting TRBD1. The V gene end was trimmed by 4 bases and the J gene end by 8 bases; junction bases not matched to a gene: 12. This CDR3 comprises 16 residues. CDR1 and CDR2 (germline): MNHEY, SVGEGT.

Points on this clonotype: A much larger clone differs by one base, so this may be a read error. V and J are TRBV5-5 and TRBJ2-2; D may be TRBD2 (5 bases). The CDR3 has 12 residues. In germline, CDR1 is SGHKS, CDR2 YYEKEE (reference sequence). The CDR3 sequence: CASRQVAGELVF. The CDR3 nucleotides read TGTGCCAGCAGACAAGTGGCCGGGGAGCTGGTTTTT.

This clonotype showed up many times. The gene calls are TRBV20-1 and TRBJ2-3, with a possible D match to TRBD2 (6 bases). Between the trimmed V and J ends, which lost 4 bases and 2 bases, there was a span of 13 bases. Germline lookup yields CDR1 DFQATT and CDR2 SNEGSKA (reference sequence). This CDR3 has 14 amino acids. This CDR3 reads CSANAGTHTDTQYF. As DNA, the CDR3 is TGCAGTGCTAACGCGGGAACCCACACAGATACGCAGTATTTT.

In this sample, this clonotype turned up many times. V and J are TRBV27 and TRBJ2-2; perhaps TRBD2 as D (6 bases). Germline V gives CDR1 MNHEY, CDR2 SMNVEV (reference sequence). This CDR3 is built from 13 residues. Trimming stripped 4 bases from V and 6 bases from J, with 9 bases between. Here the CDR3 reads CASSSSGSGELFF. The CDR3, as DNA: TGTGCCAGCAGTTCAAGCGGGTCCGGGGAGCTGTTTTTT.

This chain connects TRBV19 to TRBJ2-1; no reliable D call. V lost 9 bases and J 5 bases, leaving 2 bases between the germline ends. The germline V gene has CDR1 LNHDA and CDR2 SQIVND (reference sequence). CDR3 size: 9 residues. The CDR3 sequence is CARHNEQFF. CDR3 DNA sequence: TGTGCCAGGCACAATGAGCAGTTCTTC.

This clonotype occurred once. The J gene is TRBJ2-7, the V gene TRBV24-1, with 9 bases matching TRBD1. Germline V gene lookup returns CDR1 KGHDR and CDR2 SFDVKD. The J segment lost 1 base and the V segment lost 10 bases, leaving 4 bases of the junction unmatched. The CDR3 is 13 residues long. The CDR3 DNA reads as TGTGCCACGATGGGACAGGGTTCCTACGAGCAGTACTTC. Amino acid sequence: CATMGQGSYEQYF.